This T cell receptor (beta chain) was identified during a study of neurological immune-mediated disorders. Study results and caveats: Phylogenetic analysis grouped 18 of 34 multiple sclerosis patients' repertoires together, suggesting a possible repertoire signature. Subjects shared no identical expanded-clone CDR3 amino acid sequences, suggesting private TCR-beta repertoires in all groups.

This CDR3 region has 12 residues. Trimming took 6 bases from V and 0 from J, leaving 8 bases between them. Per the germline V gene, CDR1 is DFQATT and CDR2 is SNEGSKA (reference sequence). The sample holds many counts of this clonotype. Antigen unknown. cDNA synthesis was performed by 5'RACE with 10-nucleotide random UMIs. MiXCR, applied by TCRdb to the 5' RACE reads, yields one record per CDR3 protein. The data contain tens of thousands of distinct CDR3 sequences, 2.5% to 3% of them singletons. The TCR was taken from a woman between 25 and 40 years old with multiple sclerosis. Sequencing was performed on PBMCs. This sequence joins TRBV20-1 and TRBJ1-2; D not resolved. The CDR3 loop is CSATRANYGYTF. Written as DNA, the CDR3 is TGCAGTGCAACCAGAGCTAACTATGGCTACACCTTC.